These 5 T cell receptor beta chains came from one sample sequenced in a study of blood T cell repertoires in COVID-19. TCRdb's copy holds only in-frame clones and misses some; the assay was immunoSEQ multiplex PCR. This table has approximately 150,000 clones, 80% to 90% appearing once. The sequencing input was peripheral blood. The receptors derive from a man in his 70s with acute or convalescent COVID-19.

The gene calls are TRBV7-9 and TRBJ2-7; 8 nucleotides agree with TRBD1. Germline assignment: CDR1 SEHNR and CDR2 FQNEAQ (reference sequence). CDR3 length: 14 amino acids. The junction had 8 bases not matched to a gene; V was cut back by 3 bases and J by 7 bases. CDR3 nucleotide sequence: TGTGCCAGCAGCTTCCCTGACAGGGGCGGAGAGCAGTACTTC. Residues: CASSFPDRGGEQYF.

This chain links TRBV11-2 with TRBJ1-2, with D perhaps TRBD1 (6 bases). V was clipped by 3 bases and J by 0 bases, with 8 bases between them. The CDR3 totals 14 residues. The germline V gene has CDR1 SGHAT and CDR2 FQNNGV. As DNA, the CDR3 is TGTGCCAGCAGCTTCGAGGGGGCTAACTATGGCTACACCTTC. It yields the protein CASSFEGANYGYTF.

V gene TRBV7-2 combines with J gene TRBJ2-2; TRBD2 aligns across 12 bases. CDR1 is SGHTA, CDR2 FQGNSA, per germline. The J segment lost 5 bases and the V segment lost 6 bases, leaving 10 bases of the junction unmatched. The CDR3 consists of 17 residues. CDR3 protein: CASRNERLAGVTGELFF. In DNA, the CDR3 is TGTGCCAGCAGGAATGAAAGACTAGCGGGAGTTACCGGGGAGCTGTTTTTT.

This clone has more than one count but fewer than ten. The rearrangement joins TRBV15 to TRBJ2-1; 7 nucleotides agree with TRBD1. The CDR3 spans 13 residues. The ends lost 0 bases at V and 13 bases at J; junction bases unmatched: 6. Germline V gives CDR1 LNHNV, CDR2 YYDKDF (reference sequence). CDR3 sequence reads: CATSRDFRDSQFF. The CDR3 coding sequence is TGTGCCACCAGCAGAGATTTCCGGGACAGCCAGTTCTTC.

The chain employs TRBV29-1 and TRBJ2-3; possibly TRBD2 for D (5 bases). CDR3 length equals 14 residues. Germline V gives CDR1 SQVTM, CDR2 ANQGSEA. V was trimmed by 4 bases and J by 0 bases, leaving 11 bases between them. CDR3 DNA sequence: TGCAGCGTTGGTACGCGGGCTAGCACAGATACGCAGTATTTT. Encoded protein: CSVGTRASTDTQYF.